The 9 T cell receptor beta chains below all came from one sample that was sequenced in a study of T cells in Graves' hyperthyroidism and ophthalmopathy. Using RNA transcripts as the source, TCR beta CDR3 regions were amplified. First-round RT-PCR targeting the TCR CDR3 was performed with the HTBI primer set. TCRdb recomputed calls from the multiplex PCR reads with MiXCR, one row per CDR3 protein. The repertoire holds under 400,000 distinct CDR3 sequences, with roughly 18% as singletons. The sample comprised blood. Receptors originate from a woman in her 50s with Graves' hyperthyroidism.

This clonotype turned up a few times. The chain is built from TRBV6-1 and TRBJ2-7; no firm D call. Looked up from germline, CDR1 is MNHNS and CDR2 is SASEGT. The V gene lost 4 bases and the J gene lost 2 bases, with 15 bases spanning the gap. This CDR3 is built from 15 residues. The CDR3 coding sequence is TGTGCCAGCAGTGTTGCCTTGGGCAGCGCCTACGAGCAGTACGTC. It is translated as CASSVALGSAYEQYV.

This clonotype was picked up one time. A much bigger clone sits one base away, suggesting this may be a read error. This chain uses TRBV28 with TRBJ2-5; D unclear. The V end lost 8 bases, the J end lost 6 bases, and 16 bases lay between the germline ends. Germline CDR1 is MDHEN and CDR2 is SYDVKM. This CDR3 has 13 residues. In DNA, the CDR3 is TGTGCCAGCGGACCGGAAACAGTGCAGACCCAGTACTTC. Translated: CASGPETVQTQYF.

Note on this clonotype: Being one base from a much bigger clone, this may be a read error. Here the CDR3 reads CASGDSAYSNQPQHF. The CDR3 nucleotides are TGTGCTAGTGGTGACAGCGCCTATAGCAATCAGCCCCAGCATTTT. The chain carries TRBV12-5 and TRBJ1-5; D might be TRBD1 (5 bases). Germline values: CDR1 LGHNT, CDR2 FRNRAP. There are 15 residues in the CDR3. The V gene lost 5 bases and the J gene lost 0 bases, with 11 bases spanning the gap.

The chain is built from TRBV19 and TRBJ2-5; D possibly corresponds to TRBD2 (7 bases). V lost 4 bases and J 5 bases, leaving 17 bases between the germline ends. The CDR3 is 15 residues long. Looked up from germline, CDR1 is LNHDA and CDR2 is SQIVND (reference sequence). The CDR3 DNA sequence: TGTGCCAGTAGTAACCAAGTGGGGGGGCTGGAGACCCAGTACTTC. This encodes CASSNQVGGLETQYF.

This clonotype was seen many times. The DNA for the CDR3 is TGCAGTGCTAGACCTAGCGGGGGGTATAGCACAGATACGCAGTATTTT. It codes for CSARPSGGYSTDTQYF. The rearrangement uses TRBV20-1 and TRBJ2-3; TRBD2 aligns across 11 bases. After removal of 2 bases from V and 0 bases from J, the junction contained 4 bases not matched to a gene. The CDR3 covers 16 residues. The germline V gene encodes CDR1 DFQATT and CDR2 SNEGSKA (reference sequence).

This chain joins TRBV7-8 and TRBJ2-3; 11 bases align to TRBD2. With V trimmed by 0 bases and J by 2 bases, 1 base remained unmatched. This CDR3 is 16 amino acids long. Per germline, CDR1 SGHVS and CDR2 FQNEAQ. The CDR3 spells CASSLASGGATDTQYF. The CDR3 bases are TGTGCCAGCAGCTTAGCTAGCGGGGGGGCCACAGATACGCAGTATTTT.

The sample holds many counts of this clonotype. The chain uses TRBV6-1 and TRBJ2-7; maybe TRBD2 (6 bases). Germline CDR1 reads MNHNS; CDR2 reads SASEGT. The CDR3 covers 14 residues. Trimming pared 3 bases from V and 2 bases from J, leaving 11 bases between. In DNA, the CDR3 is TGTGCCAGCAGTGAGCGGGACTCAACCTACGAGCAGTACTTC. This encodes CASSERDSTYEQYF.

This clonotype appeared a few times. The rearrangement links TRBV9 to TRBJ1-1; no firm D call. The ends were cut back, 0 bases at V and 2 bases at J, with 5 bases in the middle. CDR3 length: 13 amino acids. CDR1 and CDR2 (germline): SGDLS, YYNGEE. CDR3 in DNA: TGTGCCAGCAGCGTAGGTATAAACACTGAAGCTTTCTTT. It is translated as CASSVGINTEAFF.

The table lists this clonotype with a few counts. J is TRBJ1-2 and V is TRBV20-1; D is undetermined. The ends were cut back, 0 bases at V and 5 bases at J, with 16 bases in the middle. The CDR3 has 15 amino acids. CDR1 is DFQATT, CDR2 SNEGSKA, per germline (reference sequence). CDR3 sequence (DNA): TGCAGTGCTAGAGACCCTCGCCTCAACTATTATGGCTACACCTTC. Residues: CSARDPRLNYYGYTF.